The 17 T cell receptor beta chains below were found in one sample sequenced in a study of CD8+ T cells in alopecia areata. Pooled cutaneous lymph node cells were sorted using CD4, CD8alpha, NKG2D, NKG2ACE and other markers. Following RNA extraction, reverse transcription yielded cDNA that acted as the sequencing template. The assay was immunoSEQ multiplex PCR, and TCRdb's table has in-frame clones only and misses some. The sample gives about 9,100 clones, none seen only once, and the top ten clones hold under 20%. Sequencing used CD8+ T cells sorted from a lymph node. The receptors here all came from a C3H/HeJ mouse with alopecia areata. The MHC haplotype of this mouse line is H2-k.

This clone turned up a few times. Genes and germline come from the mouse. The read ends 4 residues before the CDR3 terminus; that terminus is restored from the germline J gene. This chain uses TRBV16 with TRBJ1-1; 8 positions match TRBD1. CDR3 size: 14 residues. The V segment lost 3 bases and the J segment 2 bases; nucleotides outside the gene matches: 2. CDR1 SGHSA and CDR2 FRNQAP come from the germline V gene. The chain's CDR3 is CASSFTGGNTEVFF. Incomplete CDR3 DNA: TGTGCAAGCAGCTTCACAGGGGGTAACACA.

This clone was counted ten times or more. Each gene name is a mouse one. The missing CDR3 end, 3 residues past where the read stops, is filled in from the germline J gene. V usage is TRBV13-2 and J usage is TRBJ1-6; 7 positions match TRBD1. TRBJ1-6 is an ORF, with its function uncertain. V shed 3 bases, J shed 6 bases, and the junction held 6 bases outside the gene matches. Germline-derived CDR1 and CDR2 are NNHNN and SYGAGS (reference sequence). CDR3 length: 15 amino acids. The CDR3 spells CASGVPGQSNSPLYF. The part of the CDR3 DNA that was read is TGTGCCAGCGGTGTTCCGGGACAGTCTAATTCGCCC.

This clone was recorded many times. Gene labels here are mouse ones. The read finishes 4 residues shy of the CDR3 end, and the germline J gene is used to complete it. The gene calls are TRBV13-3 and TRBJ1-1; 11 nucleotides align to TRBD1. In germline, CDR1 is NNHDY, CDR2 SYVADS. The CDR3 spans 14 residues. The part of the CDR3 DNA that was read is TGTGCCAGCAGTTCGGACAGGGGGCAGCCA. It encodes CASSSDRGQP. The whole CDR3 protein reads CASSSDRGQPEVFF.

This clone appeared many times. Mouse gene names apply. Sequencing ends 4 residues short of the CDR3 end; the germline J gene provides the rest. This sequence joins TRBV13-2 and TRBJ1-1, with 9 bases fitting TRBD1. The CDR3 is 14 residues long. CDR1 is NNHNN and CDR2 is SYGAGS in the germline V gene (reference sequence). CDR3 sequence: CASGDLDRGSEVFF. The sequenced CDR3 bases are TGTGCCAGCGGTGATCTGGACAGGGGTTCA.

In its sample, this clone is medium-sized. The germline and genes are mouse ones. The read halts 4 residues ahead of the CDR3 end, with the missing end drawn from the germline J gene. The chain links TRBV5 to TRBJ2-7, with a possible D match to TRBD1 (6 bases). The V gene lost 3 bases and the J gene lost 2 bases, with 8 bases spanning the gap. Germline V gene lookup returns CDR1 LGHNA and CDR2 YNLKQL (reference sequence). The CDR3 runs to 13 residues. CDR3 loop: CASSHRDTYEQYF. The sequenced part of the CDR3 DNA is TGTGCCAGCAGCCACAGGGACACCTAT.

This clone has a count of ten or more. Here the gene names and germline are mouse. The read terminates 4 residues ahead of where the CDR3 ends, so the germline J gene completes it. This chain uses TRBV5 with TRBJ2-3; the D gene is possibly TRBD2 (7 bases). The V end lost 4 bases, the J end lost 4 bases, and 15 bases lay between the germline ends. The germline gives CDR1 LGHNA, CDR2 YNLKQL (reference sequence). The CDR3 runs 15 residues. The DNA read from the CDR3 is TGTGCCAGCAGCCCAGAGGGGGGGAGGACAGAA. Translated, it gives CASSPEGGRTE. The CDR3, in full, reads CASSPEGGRTETLYF.

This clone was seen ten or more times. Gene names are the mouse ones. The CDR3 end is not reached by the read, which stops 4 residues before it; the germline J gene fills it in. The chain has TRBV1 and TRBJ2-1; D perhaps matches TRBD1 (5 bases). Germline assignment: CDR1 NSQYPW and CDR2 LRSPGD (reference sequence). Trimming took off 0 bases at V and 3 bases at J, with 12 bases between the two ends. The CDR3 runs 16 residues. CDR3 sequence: CTCSADRQGGYAEQFF. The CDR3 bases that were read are TGCACCTGCAGTGCAGATCGGCAGGGTGGCTATGCT.

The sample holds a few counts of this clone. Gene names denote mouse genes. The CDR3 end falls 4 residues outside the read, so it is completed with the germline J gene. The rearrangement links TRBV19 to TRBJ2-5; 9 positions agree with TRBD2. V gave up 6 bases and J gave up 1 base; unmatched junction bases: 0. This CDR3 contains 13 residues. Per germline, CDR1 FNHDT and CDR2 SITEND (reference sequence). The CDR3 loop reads CASTGGDQDTQYF. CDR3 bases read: TGTGCCAGCACTGGGGGGGACCAAGAC.

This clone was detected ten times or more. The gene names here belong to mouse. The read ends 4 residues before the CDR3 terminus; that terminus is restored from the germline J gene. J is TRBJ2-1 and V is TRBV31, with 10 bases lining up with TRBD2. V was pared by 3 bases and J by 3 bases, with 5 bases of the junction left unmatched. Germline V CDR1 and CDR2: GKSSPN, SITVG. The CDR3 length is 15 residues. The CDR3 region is CAWSPYWGGYAEQFF. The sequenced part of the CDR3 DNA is TGTGCCTGGAGCCCCTACTGGGGGGGCTATGCT.

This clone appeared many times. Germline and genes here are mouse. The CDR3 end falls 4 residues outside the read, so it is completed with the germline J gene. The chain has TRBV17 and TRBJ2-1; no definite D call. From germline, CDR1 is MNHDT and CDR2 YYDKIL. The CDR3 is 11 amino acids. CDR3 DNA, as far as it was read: TGTGCTAGCAGTAGTTGGGCT. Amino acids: CASSSWA. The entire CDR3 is CASSSWAEQFF. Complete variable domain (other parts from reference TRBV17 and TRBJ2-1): DTTVKQNPRYKLARVGKPVNLICSQTMNHDTMYWYQKKPNQAPKLLLFYYDKILNREADTFEKFQSSRPNNSFCSLYIGSAGLEYSAMYLCASSSWAEQFFGPGTRLTVL.

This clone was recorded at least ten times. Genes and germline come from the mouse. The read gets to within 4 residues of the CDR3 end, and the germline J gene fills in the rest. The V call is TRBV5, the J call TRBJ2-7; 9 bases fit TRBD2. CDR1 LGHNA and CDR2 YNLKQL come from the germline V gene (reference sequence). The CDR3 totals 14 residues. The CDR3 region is CASSPGTGRYEQYF. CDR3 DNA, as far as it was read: TGTGCCAGCAGCCCCGGGACTGGGCGATAT.

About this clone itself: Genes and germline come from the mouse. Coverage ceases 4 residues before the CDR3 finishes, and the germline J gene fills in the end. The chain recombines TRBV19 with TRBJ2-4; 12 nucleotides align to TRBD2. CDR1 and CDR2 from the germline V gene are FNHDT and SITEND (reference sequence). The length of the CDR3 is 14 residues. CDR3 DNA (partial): TGTGCCAGCAGTATGGGGACTGGGGGGAAC. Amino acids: CASSMGTGGN. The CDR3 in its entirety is CASSMGTGGNTLYF.

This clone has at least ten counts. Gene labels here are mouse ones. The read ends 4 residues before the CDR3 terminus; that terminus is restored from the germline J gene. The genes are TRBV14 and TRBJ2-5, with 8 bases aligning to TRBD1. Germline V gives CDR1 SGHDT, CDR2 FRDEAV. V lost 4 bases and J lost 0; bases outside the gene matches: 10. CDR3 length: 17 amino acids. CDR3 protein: CASSPRDRRLNQDTQYF. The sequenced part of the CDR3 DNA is TGTGCCAGCAGTCCCCGGGACAGGAGGCTTAACCAAGAC. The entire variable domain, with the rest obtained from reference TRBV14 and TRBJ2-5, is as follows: EAGVTQSPRYAVLQEGQAVSFWCDPISGHDTLYWYQQPRDQGPQLLVYFRDEAVIDNSQLPSDRFSAVRPKGTNSTLKIQSAKQGDTATYLCASSPRDRRLNQDTQYFGPGTRLLVL.

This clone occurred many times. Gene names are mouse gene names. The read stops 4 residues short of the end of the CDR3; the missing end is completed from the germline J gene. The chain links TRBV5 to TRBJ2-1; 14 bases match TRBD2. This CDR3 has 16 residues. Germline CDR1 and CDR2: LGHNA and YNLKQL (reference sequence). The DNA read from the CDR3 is TGTGCCAGCAGCCGGGACTGGGGGGGCGAGGGGGCT. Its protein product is CASSRDWGGEGA. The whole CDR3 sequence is CASSRDWGGEGAEQFF.

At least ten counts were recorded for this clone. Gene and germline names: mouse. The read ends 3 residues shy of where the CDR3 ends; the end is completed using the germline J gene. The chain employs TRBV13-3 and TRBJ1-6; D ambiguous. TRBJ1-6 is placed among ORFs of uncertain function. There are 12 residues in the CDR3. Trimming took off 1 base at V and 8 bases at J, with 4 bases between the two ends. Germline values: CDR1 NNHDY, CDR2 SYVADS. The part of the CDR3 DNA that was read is TGTGCCAGCAGTGATCAGGATTCGCCC. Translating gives CASSDQDSP. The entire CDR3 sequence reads CASSDQDSPLYF.

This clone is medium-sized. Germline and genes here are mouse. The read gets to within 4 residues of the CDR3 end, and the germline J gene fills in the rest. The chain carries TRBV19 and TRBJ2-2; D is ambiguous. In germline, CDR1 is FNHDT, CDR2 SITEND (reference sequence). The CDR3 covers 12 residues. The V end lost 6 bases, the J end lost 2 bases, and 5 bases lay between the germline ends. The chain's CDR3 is CASTTNTGQLYF. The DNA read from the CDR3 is TGTGCCAGCACGACTAACACCGGG.

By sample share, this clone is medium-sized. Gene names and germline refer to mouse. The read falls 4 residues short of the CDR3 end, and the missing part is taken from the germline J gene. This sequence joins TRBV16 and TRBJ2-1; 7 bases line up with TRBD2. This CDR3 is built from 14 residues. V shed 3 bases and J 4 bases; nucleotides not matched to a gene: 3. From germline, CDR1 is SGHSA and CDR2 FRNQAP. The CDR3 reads CASSFGGGYAEQFF. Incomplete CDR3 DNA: TGTGCAAGCAGCTTCGGGGGGGGGTATGCT.